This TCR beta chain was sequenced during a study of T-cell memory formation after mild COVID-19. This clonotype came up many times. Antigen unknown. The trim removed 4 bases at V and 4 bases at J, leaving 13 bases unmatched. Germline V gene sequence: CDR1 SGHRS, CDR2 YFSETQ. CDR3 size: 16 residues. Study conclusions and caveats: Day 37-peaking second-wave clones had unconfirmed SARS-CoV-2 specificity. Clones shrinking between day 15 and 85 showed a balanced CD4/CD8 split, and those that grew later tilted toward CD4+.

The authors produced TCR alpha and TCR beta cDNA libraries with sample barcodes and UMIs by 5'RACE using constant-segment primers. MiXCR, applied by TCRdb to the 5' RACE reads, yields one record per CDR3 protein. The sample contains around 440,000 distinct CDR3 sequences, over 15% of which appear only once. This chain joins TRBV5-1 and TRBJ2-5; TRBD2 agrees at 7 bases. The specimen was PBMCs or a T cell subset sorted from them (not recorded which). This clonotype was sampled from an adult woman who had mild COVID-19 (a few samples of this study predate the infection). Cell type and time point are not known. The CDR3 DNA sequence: TGCGCCAGCAGCAACCCCCAGGGAGCGGGGTCAGAGACCCAGTACTTC. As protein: CASSNPQGAGSETQYF.